This T cell receptor (beta chain) was sequenced during a study of beta chain features in type 1 diabetes. It was via CD45RO/CCR7/CD25/CD127/CD95/CD27 that CD4+ naive, central memory, regulatory and stem cell-like memory cells were sorted. The study, taken as a whole, reports: Shortening that was moderate but significant affected the TCRB CDR3s of Type 1 diabetes patients in all four CD4+ subsets. Researchers could not determine here whether HLA type influences TCRB rearrangement. VDJ junctions sequenced from type 1 diabetes patients showed fewer insertions and more deletions.

This CDR3 comprises 16 residues. V lost 3 bases and J lost 0; bases outside the gene matches: 7. The germline gives CDR1 LNHDA, CDR2 SQIVND (reference sequence). As every portion of the isolated RNA was reverse transcribed, the sequencing read expressed TCRB transcripts. Measured with immunoSEQ multiplex PCR; TCRdb has only the in-frame clones, and not every one. The sample includes approximately 160,000 clones, around 8% of them seen just once. This clone has just a few counts. Its antigen is currently unknown. The chain is built from TRBV19 and TRBJ2-7; 8 positions agree with TRBD1. Specimen: central memory CD4+ T cells from blood. This clonotype originated in a young man in good health. CDR3 sequence (DNA): TGTGCCAGTAGTATGGCCGGGACAGGTATCTCCTACGAGCAGTACTTC. Encoded protein: CASSMAGTGISYEQYF. Combining the CDR3 with reference TRBV19 and TRBJ2-7 gives the whole variable domain DGGITQSPKYLFRKEGQNVTLSCEQNLNHDAMYWYRQDPGQGLRLIYYSQIVNDFQKGDIAEGYSVSREKKESFPLTVTSAQKNPTAFYLCASSMAGTGISYEQYFGPGTRLTVT.